This T cell receptor beta chain was sequenced in a study of beta chain features in type 1 diabetes listed by TCRdb under 2018. Study-level background: Mean age, gender distribution, total cell number and subset yield did not differ between patients and healthy donors. A total of under 120,000,000 sorted cells were examined across all samples, and RNA yield correlated strongly with the number of cells per subset. In the study, recently diagnosed type 1 diabetes patients and matched healthy donors were compared on the TCRB repertoires of their sorted circulating CD4+ T cell subsets. Whereas all 28 donors provided naive and central memory subsets, regulatory and stem cell-like memory subsets were isolated from just 8 patients and about eight healthy donors. Summary of the overall study and its limitations: PCR may preferentially amplify shorter templates, but because patient and control samples were amplified and corrected together, any resulting skew would affect both groups equally. Naive, central memory and regulatory TCRB repertoires appeared more similar among patients than among healthy donors. HLA sub-analyses involved small numbers of individuals, so any influence of HLA type on TCRB rearrangement remained unresolved. At VDJ recombination sites, patients with type 1 diabetes made fewer insertions and deleted more nucleotides, a pattern implying thymic rearrangement abnormalities. A moderate but significant shortening of TCRB CDR3 length was observed in type 1 diabetes patients in all four CD4+ subsets. Because cDNA rather than genomic DNA was sequenced, highly expressing activated cells could have been over-represented, although no difference in activation and CD3 levels was found between groups.

The High Capacity cDNA Reverse Transcription Kit was used to reverse transcribe all of the isolated RNA, meaning that expressed TCRB transcripts were what got sequenced. Deep immunoSEQ sequencing was performed on naive, central memory and regulatory T cell samples, with an average of around 3.4 million total reads per sample. Sorted cells were lysed in RLT buffer and RNA was extracted with DNase-treated RNeasy Micro or Mini kits, depending on cell number. To prevent cross-contamination, each cell subset was processed individually, whereas patient and healthy donor samples were processed jointly. TCRB sequences were amplified from cDNA with the immunoSEQ multiplex PCR, producing 87-bp fragments spanning the CDR3 region. Sequencing of the amplicons was done on the Illumina HiSeq platform. On the authors' methods: Synthetic template baselines were used to correct PCR bias computationally, reads within Hamming distance 2 were collapsed, and singletons that could not be merged were discarded. Reads were aligned to IMGT to assign V, D and J genes, CDR3 length, and insertions or deletions at six rearrangement sites. Clonotype counts were normalized to sorted cell number within each subset before computing true diversity and Gini coefficients with the tcR R package. The overlap coefficient, calculated on TCRB nucleotide sequences, was used to quantify repertoire sharing. TCRdb limited this immuneACCESS table to in-frame rearrangements with V and J called. A share of clones is missing; checked studies link under half to unresolved V genes, and the rest is unexplained. That table gives V, J and clone size, and the DNA gave D and trimming. In this sample the table shows 400,000 or so clones, 8.5% to 10% of which occur a single time. Of the sample, 0.6% is held by the ten largest clones.

The CDR3 holds 15 amino acids from the cysteine to the phenylalanine. Only the CDR3 DNA stays, 45 bases, in frame from base 1. Sequences SGHRS (CDR1) and YFSETQ (CDR2) are obtained from the germline V gene. At the junction V is shortened by 3 bases and J by 4 bases; bases outside the gene matches: 5. From each donor, a single peripheral blood sample of about 116 mL on average was drawn into heparinised tubes. Naive, central memory, regulatory and stem cell-like memory CD4+ T cells were sorted on a BD FACSAria II using a panel including CD45RO, CCR7, CD25, CD127, CD95 and CD27. A purity above 95% was achieved for all sorted populations. PBMCs were isolated immediately by Lymphoprep density gradient centrifugation and stained directly without culture. To minimize batch effects, samples were stained and sorted in pairs, one healthy donor with one patient per experiment. This clone was recorded a few times. The antigen it recognizes is unknown. Nothing much larger sits one base from this clone, and base qualities are not available.

Sequencing used central memory CD4+ T cells from blood. The V and J segments used are TRBV5-1 and TRBJ2-5, with TRBD1 matching 11 junction bases. The source of this sequence is a man aged 25-45 years with type 1 diabetes. The DNA sequence follows: TGCGCCAGCAGCTCCCGGACAGGGGGCGGAGAGACCCAGTACTTC. This encodes CASSSRTGGGETQYF.